Each of the 9 T cell receptor beta chains below was sequenced from the same sample in a study of blood T cell repertoires in COVID-19. Profiling relied on immunoSEQ multiplex PCR, and the TCRdb table lists in-frame clones only, not all of them. This sample has more than 250,000 clones; under 95% occur once, and the top ten carry about 18%. Specimen: PBMCs or T cells enriched from blood (not recorded which). The origin of the receptors is a woman in her twenties or thirties who had recovered from COVID-19.

This rearrangement joins TRBV3-1 (or the pseudogene TRBV3-2) to TRBJ2-4; D is ambiguous. Germline V gene lookup returns CDR1 LGHDT and CDR2 YNNKEL (reference sequence). V shed 1 base and J shed 6 bases, with 7 bases lying between them. The CDR3 consists of 13 residues. CDR3 sequence (DNA): TGTGCCAGCAGCCAAGTCGCCGGAAACATTCAGTACTTC. It codes for CASSQVAGNIQYF.

V usage is TRBV28 and J usage is TRBJ2-7; 11 bases agree with TRBD1. There are 15 residues in the CDR3. Germline CDR1 and CDR2: MDHEN and SYDVKM. The junction had 6 bases not matched to a gene; V was cut back by 6 bases and J by 2 bases. CDR3 DNA sequence: TGTGCCAGCAGAATTCCGGGACAGGGGGCCTACGAGCAGTACTTC. Its protein is CASRIPGQGAYEQYF.

This clone appeared a single time. This chain links TRBV19 with TRBJ2-7; 13 bases fit TRBD2. Trimming took 8 bases from V and 3 from J; bases not matched to a gene: 1. The CDR3 totals 13 residues. Germline V lookup: CDR1 LNHDA, CDR2 SQIVND (reference sequence). The CDR3 DNA reads TGTGCCAGTCGGACTAGCGGGAGCTACGAGCAGTACTTC. The encoded protein is CASRTSGSYEQYF.

This chain uses TRBV6-4 with TRBJ1-2; D is undetermined. The V gene lost 4 bases and the J gene lost 0 bases, with 12 bases spanning the gap. The CDR3 is 15 amino acids. Germline CDR1 reads MRHNA; CDR2 reads SNTAGT. CDR3 DNA sequence: TGTGCCAGCAGTGCCGAAGAGGGAGCTAACTATGGCTACACCTTC. Its translation: CASSAEEGANYGYTF.

The rearrangement links TRBV19 to TRBJ1-5; D might be TRBD1 (6 bases). CDR3 length: 17 amino acids. V was cut by 0 bases and J by 3 bases, with 15 bases left in between. From germline, CDR1 is LNHDA and CDR2 SQIVND (reference sequence). In DNA, the CDR3 is TGTGCCAGTAGTATAGATCATGAACGGGGACACAATCAGCCCCAGCATTTT. Amino acid sequence: CASSIDHERGHNQPQHF.

The rearrangement joins TRBV10-2 to TRBJ2-2; D unresolved. Germline CDR1 and CDR2: WSHSY and SAAADI. Trimming removed 2 bases from V and 1 base from J, with 2 bases in between. The CDR3 contains 13 residues. DNA of the CDR3: TGCGCCAGCAGTGAGCAGAACACCGGGGAGCTGTTTTTT. Its translation is CASSEQNTGELFF.

The chain is built from TRBV9 and TRBJ2-7; 9 bases map to TRBD2. CDR3 length: 15 amino acids. CDR1 is SGDLS and CDR2 is YYNGEE in the germline V gene. V trimming: 2 bases; J trimming: 5 bases; junction bases outside the gene matches: 8. The CDR3 DNA sequence: TGTGCCAGCAGCGTCTTTAGCGGGGGATTGGACGAGCAGTACTTC. Translated, it gives CASSVFSGGLDEQYF. The full variable domain, completed using reference TRBV9 and TRBJ2-7, is DSGVTQTPKHLITATGQRVTLRCSPRSGDLSVYWYQQSLDQGLQFLIQYYNGEERAKGNILERFSAQQFPDLHSELNLSSLELGDSALYFCASSVFSGGLDEQYFGPGTRLTVT.

This clone was picked up one time. The chain links TRBV4-3 to TRBJ2-7, with D possibly TRBD1 on 6 matching bases. The length of the CDR3 is 14 residues. Germline V lookup: CDR1 LGHNA, CDR2 YSLEER. V lost 3 bases to trimming and J lost 6 bases, with 15 bases between them. CDR3 coding DNA: TGCGCCAGCAGCCAGTACATGGGGGCCAGCGAGCAGTACTTC. It codes for CASSQYMGASEQYF.

The chain employs TRBV5-4 and TRBJ2-3; TRBD2 aligns across 8 bases. The CDR3 loop spans 14 amino acids. CDR1 is SGHNT and CDR2 is YYREEE in the germline V gene (reference sequence). Losses at the gene ends were 2 bases for V and 6 bases for J; bases not matched to a gene: 5. The CDR3: CASSFAGGGDTQYF. The CDR3 DNA is TGTGCCAGCAGCTTTGCGGGGGGCGGGGATACGCAGTATTTT.